Presented here are 31 T cell receptor beta chains from one specimen sequenced in a study of prognosis after radiotherapy for stage I lung cancer. Two rounds of multiplex PCR amplified TCR beta CDR3 from genomic DNA. The first PCR round targeted every TRBV and TRBJ gene with specific primers. TCRdb re-called the multiplex PCR reads with MiXCR, one entry per CDR3 protein. Among approximately 35,000 distinct CDR3 sequences listed, less than 45% were seen once. This specimen consisted of PBMCs, obtained before or after stereotactic body radiation therapy (not recorded which). These receptors all stem from a donor aged 50 or older with non-small cell lung cancer.

The rearrangement uses TRBV20-1 and TRBJ2-7; 7 bases map to TRBD1. This CDR3 has 16 amino acids. V trimming: 4 bases; J trimming: 4 bases; junction bases outside the gene matches: 16. Germline V gene data show CDR1 as DFQATT and CDR2 as SNEGSKA (reference sequence). The CDR3 DNA reads TGCAGTGCTACGGGACAGCCGAAAATAGGGCGTTACGAGCAGTACTTC. The encoded protein is CSATGQPKIGRYEQYF.

Many counts were recorded for this clonotype. V gene TRBV28 combines with J gene TRBJ1-5; D gene unclear. The V end was cut by 5 bases, the J end by 3 bases, with 2 bases between. This CDR3 has 11 residues. The V gene's germline CDR1 is MDHEN and CDR2 SYDVKM. Here the CDR3 reads CASSPNQPQHF. DNA of the CDR3: TGTGCCAGCAGTCCCAATCAGCCCCAGCATTTT.

V usage is TRBV20-1 and J usage is TRBJ2-7; D is perhaps TRBD1 (5 bases). CDR3 length equals 15 residues. Trimming shortened V by 0 bases and J by 3 bases, and 15 bases separated the two germline ends. Germline loops: CDR1 DFQATT, CDR2 SNEGSKA (reference sequence). The CDR3 region is CSARDQGRMYYEQYF. The CDR3 DNA reads as TGCAGTGCTAGAGATCAGGGCCGGATGTACTACGAGCAGTACTTC.

This clonotype occurred many times. The CDR3 protein is CAKLRGRLDYYGYTF. DNA for the CDR3: TGTGCCAAACTCCGCGGGCGGCTGGACTACTATGGCTACACCTTC. The chain combines TRBV2 with TRBJ1-2; D gene ambiguous. Per the germline V gene, CDR1 is SNHLY and CDR2 is FYNNEI. The CDR3 is made up of 15 amino acids. Deletions cut 10 bases from V and 3 bases from J, with 21 bases between.

This clonotype was counted at least ten times. V and J are TRBV4-1 and TRBJ2-2, with D possibly being TRBD2 (6 bases). The CDR3 runs 17 residues. Per the germline V gene, CDR1 is MGHRA and CDR2 is YSYEKL. V was trimmed by 0 bases and J by 1 base, leaving 12 bases between them. This CDR3 reads CASSQDSMGGNTGELFF. The CDR3 bases are TGCGCCAGCAGCCAAGATAGTATGGGGGGGAACACCGGGGAGCTGTTTTTT.

This clonotype is judged medium-sized. The V and J genes are TRBV27 and TRBJ2-7; 9 bases agree with TRBD1. This CDR3 has 15 residues. V lost 6 bases to trimming and J lost 6 bases; unmatched junction nucleotides: 12. Germline CDR1 reads MNHEY; CDR2 reads SMNVEV (reference sequence). CDR3 sequence reads: CASSYQGTGISEQYF. The CDR3 coding sequence is TGTGCCAGCAGCTACCAGGGGACAGGGATAAGCGAGCAGTACTTC.

On this clonotype itself: Given a far larger clone just one base away, this is likely a sequencing read error. This chain uses TRBV6-9 with TRBJ1-1; no reliable D call. Germline V gene sequence: CDR1 MNHGY, CDR2 SVAAGI. This CDR3 region has 15 residues. Trimming took 4 bases from V and 2 from J, leaving 14 bases between them. The CDR3 is CASSSAVWGNTEAFF. In nucleotides, the CDR3 is TGTGCCAGCAGTTCGGCAGTGTGGGGAAACACTGAAGCTTTCTTT.

Ten or more counts support this clonotype. This chain connects TRBV20-1 to TRBJ2-7; 11 bases agree with TRBD2. CDR1 is DFQATT, CDR2 SNEGSKA, per germline (reference sequence). This CDR3 comprises 15 residues. The V and J ends lost 2 bases and 2 bases, in that order; junction bases with no gene match: 5. For the CDR3, the DNA is TGCAGTGCTAGAATGGGGACTAGCGGCACCTACGAGCAGTACTTC. This gives the protein CSARMGTSGTYEQYF.

This clonotype was seen a single time. With a much larger clone just one base away, this may be a read error. The gene calls are TRBV5-4 and TRBJ2-7; maybe TRBD1 (5 bases). CDR1 is SGHNT, CDR2 YYREEE, per germline (reference sequence). This CDR3 contains 14 residues. The ends were cut back, 4 bases at V and 2 bases at J, with 13 bases in the middle. CDR3 sequence reads: CASSADSGPYEQYF. In DNA form, the CDR3 reads TGTGCCAGCAGCGCCGACAGTGGCCCCTACGAGCAGTACTTC.

This clonotype was observed many times. The gene calls are TRBV14 and TRBJ2-7; 7 positions agree with TRBD2. Per germline, CDR1 SGHDN and CDR2 FVKESK. The CDR3 length is 15 residues. Unmatched junction bases numbered 6, after V lost 1 base and J lost 3 bases. In DNA, the CDR3 is TGTGCCAGCAGCCAAGGCTTCGGGGGGAACTACGAGCAGTACTTC. Residues: CASSQGFGGNYEQYF.

This clonotype appeared a few times. One base away lies a much larger clone, so this may be a sequencing read error. The chain combines TRBV4-2 with TRBJ1-5; D uncertain. Germline loops: CDR1 LGHNA, CDR2 YNFKEQ. This CDR3 comprises 15 residues. Trimming cost V 2 bases and J 0 bases, with 8 bases left between them. CDR3 sequence: CASSQPEYSNQPQHF. DNA of the CDR3: TGTGCCAGCAGCCAACCAGAGTATAGCAATCAGCCCCAGCATTTT.

At least ten counts were recorded for this clonotype. This chain connects TRBV20-1 to TRBJ2-7; D possibly matches TRBD1 or TRBD2 (6 bases each). CDR3 length: 16 amino acids. Germline V CDR1 and CDR2: DFQATT, SNEGSKA (reference sequence). Trimming pared 3 bases from V and 2 bases from J, leaving 20 bases between. The CDR3 nucleotides are TGCAGTGCTAGCGTCTCCCTGGGGGGCCAGGCCTACGAGCAGTACTTC. This gives the protein CSASVSLGGQAYEQYF.

The chain combines TRBV2 with TRBJ1-5; 7 nucleotides align to TRBD1. CDR1 and CDR2 from the germline V gene are SNHLY and FYNNEI. This CDR3 comprises 15 residues. The trim removed 7 bases at V and 9 bases at J, leaving 15 bases unmatched. The CDR3 DNA follows: TGTGCCAGCACCACAGACAGGGCACTAATAGGGCCCCAGCATTTT. This encodes CASTTDRALIGPQHF.

The chain combines TRBV28 with TRBJ1-1; 7 nucleotides line up with TRBD1. With 5 bases clipped from V and 11 bases from J, the junction kept 8 bases outside the gene matches. CDR3 length: 12 residues. Germline CDR1 and CDR2: MDHEN and SYDVKM. In nucleotides, the CDR3 is TGTGCCAGCAGTCTGGCGACAGGGCGCGCTTTCTTT. Protein product: CASSLATGRAFF.

Comments on this clonotype: This likely reflects a read error, since a far larger clone is one base away. The chain employs TRBV6-9 and TRBJ1-6, with 7 bases fitting TRBD1. Germline V CDR1 and CDR2: MNHGY, SVAAGI. V dropped 4 bases and J dropped 6; count of bases not matched to a gene: 6. This CDR3 spans 15 amino acids. The chain's CDR3 is CASSCAGGFNSPLHF. CDR3 bases: TGTGCCAGCAGTTGCGCAGGGGGTTTTAATTCACCCCTCCACTTT.

This clonotype was picked up many times. The chain links TRBV19 to TRBJ2-6; 11 bases agree with TRBD1. The J segment lost 1 base and the V segment lost 5 bases, leaving 4 bases of the junction unmatched. The CDR3 is 17 amino acids. CDR1 and CDR2 (germline): LNHDA, SQIVND (reference sequence). The CDR3 DNA reads as TGTGCCAGTAGTGAGGACAGGGGGCGGTCTGGGGCCAACGTCCTGACTTTC. Translating gives CASSEDRGRSGANVLTF.

The chain combines TRBV20-1 with TRBJ2-7; D might be TRBD1 (6 bases). The germline V and J ends were trimmed by 5 bases and 6 bases, with 14 bases remaining between them. This CDR3 has 12 residues. CDR1 is DFQATT and CDR2 is SNEGSKA in the germline V gene (reference sequence). The CDR3 DNA reads TGCAGTGCTCCAGCCCTAGGGGGCGAGCAGTACTTC. Encoded protein: CSAPALGGEQYF.

At least ten counts were recorded for this clonotype. The chain couples TRBV2 to TRBJ1-3; 7 bases map to TRBD1. The germline V gene has CDR1 SNHLY and CDR2 FYNNEI. The CDR3 spans 14 residues. With 4 bases clipped from V and 7 bases from J, the junction kept 7 bases outside the gene matches. In nucleotides, the CDR3 is TGTGCCAGCAGTGTGACAGGGCGACGGAACACCATATATTTT. This encodes CASSVTGRRNTIYF.

This clonotype showed up many times. The genes are TRBV19 and TRBJ2-2; TRBD1 aligns across 7 bases. The CDR3 contains 15 residues. The germline CDR1 and CDR2 sequences are LNHDA and SQIVND (reference sequence). V lost 5 bases to trimming and J lost 3 bases; unmatched junction nucleotides: 6. The DNA for the CDR3 is TGTGCCAGTAGTGTGGACAGGAAATACACCGGGGAGCTGTTTTTT. It yields the protein CASSVDRKYTGELFF.

This clonotype was detected ten times or more. The chain links TRBV28 to TRBJ1-4, with 11 nucleotides matching TRBD1. This CDR3 has 15 amino acids. V shed 4 bases, J shed 6 bases, and the junction held 4 bases outside the gene matches. In germline, CDR1 is MDHEN, CDR2 SYDVKM. CDR3: CASSYPGQGDEKLFF. CDR3 sequence (DNA): TGTGCCAGCAGTTACCCGGGACAGGGGGATGAAAAACTGTTTTTT.

This clonotype was seen repeatedly, ten times or more. V is TRBV19 and J is TRBJ1-4, with 7 bases aligning to TRBD1. The CDR3 sequence is 15 residues long. Looked up from germline, CDR1 is LNHDA and CDR2 is SQIVND (reference sequence). V shed 9 bases, J shed 5 bases, and the junction held 12 bases outside the gene matches. CDR3 region: CASQPTGQRNEKLFF. CDR3 nucleotide sequence: TGTGCCAGCCAACCCACGGGACAGAGAAATGAAAAACTGTTTTTT.

The chain joins TRBV5-1 to TRBJ2-1; D uncertain. V was trimmed by 4 bases and J by 8 bases, leaving 19 bases between them. The germline CDR1 and CDR2 sequences are SGHRS and YFSETQ. CDR3 length: 15 residues. CDR3 loop: CASSQDQVAVDEQFF. Here the CDR3 DNA reads TGCGCCAGCAGCCAGGACCAGGTGGCTGTCGATGAGCAGTTCTTC.

The chain is built from TRBV11-3 and TRBJ2-7, with TRBD1 matching 7 bases. V trimming: 5 bases; J trimming: 6 bases; junction bases outside the gene matches: 10. The CDR3 runs to 14 residues. The germline gives CDR1 SGHNT, CDR2 YENEEA. The CDR3 loop reads CASSHATGVREQYF. CDR3 DNA sequence: TGTGCCAGCAGCCACGCAACAGGGGTTCGCGAGCAGTACTTC.

V and J are TRBV28 and TRBJ1-6; D is uncertain. Germline V gene sequence: CDR1 MDHEN, CDR2 SYDVKM. V lost 6 bases and J lost 10, with 13 bases in between. This CDR3 is built from 13 residues. DNA of the CDR3: TGTGCCAGCAGCGCTAATGGGAAATCACCCCTCCACTTT. This sequence encodes CASSANGKSPLHF.

This clonotype was found many times. The chain has TRBV11-2 and TRBJ1-4; D uncertain. V gave up 0 bases and J gave up 5 bases, with 13 bases separating them. Germline-derived CDR1 and CDR2 are SGHAT and FQNNGV. The CDR3 spans 16 residues. This CDR3 reads CASSLEVPRTNEKLFF. The CDR3 nucleotides read TGTGCCAGCAGCTTAGAGGTCCCCAGGACGAATGAAAAACTGTTTTTT. The entire variable domain, with the rest obtained from reference TRBV11-2 and TRBJ1-4, is as follows: EAGVAQSPRYKIIEKRQSVAFWCNPISGHATLYWYQQILGQGPKLLIQFQNNGVVDDSQLPKDRFSAERLKGVDSTLKIQPAKLEDSAVYLCASSLEVPRTNEKLFFGSGTQLSVL.

As to this clonotype: A much more abundant neighbour one base away suggests this may be a read error. The CDR3, as DNA: TGCGCCAGCAGCTTTAGGACAGGGGTTCGAGATACCCAGTACTTC. It codes for CASSFRTGVRDTQYF. This chain links TRBV5-1 with TRBJ2-5; 9 nucleotides match TRBD1. CDR3 size: 15 residues. Germline trimming cut 2 bases from V and 8 bases from J; bases unmatched to any gene: 10. In germline, CDR1 is SGHRS, CDR2 YFSETQ.

This clonotype was seen just once. This chain connects TRBV12-3 or TRBV12-4 to TRBJ2-7; D gene uncertain. V lost 6 bases and J lost 6, with 12 bases in between. CDR3 length: 12 amino acids. The CDR3 spells CASRPLVGEQYF. CDR3 nucleotide sequence: TGTGCCAGCAGACCCCTAGTAGGCGAGCAGTACTTC.

This clonotype was recorded many times. The rearrangement joins TRBV11-2 to TRBJ1-2; D is unresolved. Germline values: CDR1 SGHAT, CDR2 FQNNGV. V lost 4 bases, J lost 5 bases, and 11 bases lay in between. The CDR3 runs 13 residues. The CDR3 nucleotides are TGTGCCAGCAGCTCAGAAACCGATTATGGCTACACCTTC. This encodes CASSSETDYGYTF.

The V and J genes are TRBV12-3 or TRBV12-4 and TRBJ2-1; D not certain. Trimming took off 6 bases at V and 0 bases at J, with 12 bases between the two ends. The CDR3 spans 15 residues. The CDR3 DNA reads as TGTGCCAGCAGCCATGACGTATCCTCCTACAATGAGCAGTTCTTC. Protein sequence: CASSHDVSSYNEQFF.

The chain links TRBV2 to TRBJ1-6, with D unresolved. With 3 bases removed from V and 15 bases from J, the gap between germline ends came to 18 bases. The germline CDR1 and CDR2 sequences are SNHLY and FYNNEI. CDR3 size: 14 residues. The CDR3 DNA sequence: TGTGCCAGCAGTGACCCACGAGGAGGGCCACGCCTCCACTTT. Its protein product is CASSDPRGGPRLHF.

As to this clonotype: Since a much larger clone is just one base distant, this may be a read error. The chain combines TRBV5-4 with TRBJ2-7; a possible D gene is TRBD1 (6 bases). Germline loops: CDR1 SGHNT, CDR2 YYREEE (reference sequence). The CDR3 runs to 15 residues. V was shortened by 1 base and J by 1 base, with 12 bases between the two germline ends. The CDR3 sequence: CASSLSPGESYEQYF. DNA for the CDR3: TGTGCCAGCAGCTTGTCCCCAGGGGAATCCTACGAGCAGTACTTC.